This T cell receptor (beta chain) was obtained from a study of CD8+ T cells in alopecia areata. The CDR3 loop spans 15 amino acids. After removal of 3 bases from V and 3 bases from J, the junction contained 6 bases not matched to a gene. The V gene's germline CDR1 is SQVTM and CDR2 ANQGSEA. Whole-study results and caveats: Many expanded lesional clones persisted in scalp and blood during tofacitinib treatment.

Sequencing relied on a cDNA template that was reverse transcribed from extracted RNA. Only in-frame clones appear in the TCRdb table, and some are missing; sequencing was by immunoSEQ multiplex PCR. In the table there are around 190,000 clones, about 60% of which are singletons. As for treatment: oral pan-JAK inhibitor, 5-10 mg twice daily. This clone appeared once. The target antigen is unknown. The rearrangement uses TRBV29-1 and TRBJ1-2, with 11 positions matching TRBD1. The TCR originated in a human donor with alopecia areata. The sample consisted of CD4+ T cells sorted from blood, taken at week 4, from a patient treated with tofacitinib. CDR3 DNA sequence: TGCAGCGTTGAGCGGACAGGGGGCTGGGACTATGGCTACACCTTC. Its translation: CSVERTGGWDYGYTF. The variable domain in full, completed from reference TRBV29-1 and TRBJ1-2, reads SAVISQKPSRDICQRGTSLTIQCQVDSQVTMMFWYRQQPGQSLTLIATANQGSEATYESGFVIDKFPISRPNLTFSTLTVSNMSPEDSSIYLCSVERTGGWDYGYTFGSGTRLTVV.